These 10 T cell receptor beta chains were all obtained from the same sample, sequenced in a study of beta chain features in type 1 diabetes. Findings and caveats of the study: In every one of the four CD4+ subsets, TCRB CDR3s were moderately but significantly shorter in Type 1 diabetes patients.

The entirety of the isolated RNA underwent reverse transcription, so expressed TCRB transcripts were sequenced. TCRdb keeps only in-frame clones here, not all; method: immunoSEQ multiplex PCR. The sample consists of some 150,000 clones, 10% to 15% of them appearing once. No antigens are known for them. The sample taken for sequencing was central memory CD4+ T cells from blood. The receptors here all came from a man aged 18 to 30 with type 1 diabetes.

The chain uses TRBV7-2 and TRBJ2-3; possibly TRBD1 for D (7 bases). The germline V and J ends were trimmed by 6 bases and 4 bases, with 14 bases remaining between them. CDR1 and CDR2 (germline): SGHTA, FQGNSA. CDR3 length: 14 residues. The CDR3 spells CASREGAVSDTQYF. CDR3 in DNA: TGTGCCAGCAGGGAGGGGGCGGTATCAGATACGCAGTATTTT.

The rearrangement uses TRBV6-6 and TRBJ2-7; 11 bases are shared with TRBD1. The CDR3 runs to 14 residues. V gave up 5 bases and J gave up 5 bases; unmatched junction bases: 5. The germline CDR1 and CDR2 sequences are MNHNY and SVGAGI (reference sequence). The CDR3 region is CASSLRDRGDEQYF. The CDR3 region has the DNA TGTGCCAGCAGTCTCCGGGACAGGGGGGACGAGCAGTACTTC.

In DNA, the CDR3 is TGTGCCAGCAGCTTAGCCCCAGGGGGTGACGTTGATCAGCCCCAGCATTTT. Translation gives CASSLAPGGDVDQPQHF. V usage is TRBV7-9 and J usage is TRBJ1-5, with TRBD1 matching 7 bases. V lost 0 bases to trimming and J lost 5 bases; unmatched junction nucleotides: 10. CDR3 length equals 17 residues. Germline V CDR1 and CDR2: SEHNR, FQNEAQ (reference sequence).

This clone came up a few times. The gene calls are TRBV27 and TRBJ1-1; TRBD1 might be the D (6 bases). Trimming pared 8 bases from V and 1 base from J, leaving 32 bases between. The CDR3 loop spans 20 amino acids. CDR1 MNHEY and CDR2 SMNVEV come from the germline V gene (reference sequence). The DNA of the CDR3 is TGTGCCAGCCCTAACCGAGGGGCAGGGGATAGCGGACGACAGAACACTGAAGCTTTCTTT. It translates to CASPNRGAGDSGRQNTEAFF.

The CDR3 here is CASSLDKGGEQFF. CDR3 coding DNA: TGTGCCAGCAGCTTAGATAAGGGCGGGGAGCAGTTCTTC. The V and J genes are TRBV7-9 and TRBJ2-1, with D tentatively TRBD2 (5 bases). CDR3 length equals 13 residues. Germline-derived CDR1 and CDR2 are SEHNR and FQNEAQ (reference sequence). Trimming cost V 1 base and J 10 bases, with 11 bases left between them.

This clone was picked up a small number of times. The CDR3 is CASSQGQGNGGELFF. The CDR3 DNA reads TGTGCCAGCAGCCAGGGACAGGGGAATGGCGGGGAGCTGTTTTTT. This chain connects TRBV6-5 to TRBJ2-2, with 10 bases matching TRBD1. V trimming: 6 bases; J trimming: 7 bases; junction bases outside the gene matches: 8. CDR1 and CDR2 from the germline V gene are MNHEY and SVGAGI. There are 15 residues in the CDR3.

This clone was seen only a few times. The V call is TRBV7-9, the J call TRBJ1-1; D might be TRBD1 (5 bases). The germline CDR1 and CDR2 sequences are SEHNR and FQNEAQ (reference sequence). Trimming removed 2 bases at V and 0 bases at J, with 7 bases between. The CDR3 has 14 residues. CDR3: CASSLRQMNTEAFF. CDR3 coding DNA: TGTGCCAGCAGCTTACGACAGATGAACACTGAAGCTTTCTTT. Using reference TRBV7-9 and TRBJ1-1 for the parts outside the CDR3, the full variable domain is DTGVSQNPRHKITKRGQNVTFRCDPISEHNRLYWYRQTLGQGPEFLTYFQNEAQLEKSRLLSDRFSAERPKGSFSTLEIQRTEQGDSAMYLCASSLRQMNTEAFFGQGTRLTVV.

The V and J genes are TRBV15 and TRBJ2-1; tentative D call: TRBD2 (5 bases). The CDR3 spans 14 residues. Germline-derived CDR1 and CDR2 are LNHNV and YYDKDF (reference sequence). V was trimmed by 8 bases and J by 9 bases, leaving 20 bases between them. CDR3 in amino acids: CATGYEGLGSEQFF. CDR3 bases: TGTGCCACCGGATATGAGGGCCTCGGTAGTGAGCAGTTCTTC.

This clone has only a few counts. The chain employs TRBV7-2 and TRBJ2-4, with 8 bases matching TRBD1. This CDR3 comprises 16 residues. The V segment lost 4 bases and the J segment 3 bases; nucleotides outside the gene matches: 8. Germline loops: CDR1 SGHTA, CDR2 FQGNSA. CDR3 nucleotide sequence: TGTGCCAGCAGCTCCCTGACAGGGGACGGCAAAAACATTCAGTACTTC. It encodes CASSSLTGDGKNIQYF.

This clone was counted only a few times. This sequence joins TRBV5-1 and TRBJ1-1; D is perhaps TRBD1 (6 bases). The CDR3 sequence is 13 residues long. Germline V lookup: CDR1 SGHRS, CDR2 YFSETQ. The V end lost 3 bases, the J end lost 4 bases, and 10 bases lay between the germline ends. This chain's CDR3 is CASSSQGTTEAFF. As DNA, the CDR3 is TGCGCCAGCAGCTCACAGGGTACCACTGAAGCTTTCTTT.